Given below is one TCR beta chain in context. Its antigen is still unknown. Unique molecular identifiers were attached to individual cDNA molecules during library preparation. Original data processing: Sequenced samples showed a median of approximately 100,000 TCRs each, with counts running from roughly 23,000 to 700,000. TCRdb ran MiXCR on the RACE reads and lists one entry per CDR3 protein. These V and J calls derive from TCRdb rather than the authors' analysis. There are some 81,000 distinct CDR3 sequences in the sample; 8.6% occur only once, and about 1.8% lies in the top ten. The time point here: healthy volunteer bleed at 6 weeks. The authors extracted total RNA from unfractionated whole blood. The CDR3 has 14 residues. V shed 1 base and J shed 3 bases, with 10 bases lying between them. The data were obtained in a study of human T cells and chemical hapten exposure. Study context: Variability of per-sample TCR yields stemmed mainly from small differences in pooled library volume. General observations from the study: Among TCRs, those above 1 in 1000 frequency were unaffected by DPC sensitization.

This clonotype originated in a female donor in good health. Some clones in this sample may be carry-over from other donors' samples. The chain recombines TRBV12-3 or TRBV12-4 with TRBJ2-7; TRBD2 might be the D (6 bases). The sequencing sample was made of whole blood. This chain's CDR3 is CASSLGGADYEQYF. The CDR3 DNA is TGTGCCAGCAGTTTAGGCGGGGCGGACTACGAGCAGTACTTC.